These 18 T cell receptor beta chains originate from one sample sequenced in a study of neurological immune-mediated disorders (dated by TCRdb to about 2019). Libraries were constructed by 5' RACE. Instrument on record: Illumina HiSeq 2500. TCRdb applied fastp at Q25 and MiXCR to the public reads, then kept only in-frame beta chains. Each CDR3 protein appears once, grouped with its most common genes and DNA. The sample records more than 35,000 distinct CDR3 sequences, nearly 6.5% of which are singletons. 0.55% to 0.65% of the sample is taken by the ten largest. What was sequenced was CD4+ T cells from blood. These receptors were obtained from a woman aged 35 to 49 in good health.

This clonotype has a count of ten or more. The chain employs TRBV5-1 and TRBJ1-6, with a weak D call TRBD1 (5 bases). Germline V lookup: CDR1 SGHRS, CDR2 YFSETQ. Trimming shortened V by 0 bases and J by 10 bases, and 14 bases separated the two germline ends. The CDR3 runs 15 residues. The CDR3 sequence is CASSLEGAERSPLHF. CDR3 nucleotides: TGCGCCAGCAGCTTGGAAGGGGCAGAACGGTCACCCCTCCACTTT.

Ten or more counts support this clonotype. Written as DNA, the CDR3 is TGTGCCAGCAGCCTAACGTTGGCAGCCCCCAATGAGCAGTTCTTC. This encodes CASSLTLAAPNEQFF. V is TRBV3-1 and J is TRBJ2-1; D is ambiguous. Trimming cost V 4 bases and J 6 bases, with 16 bases left between them. The CDR3 runs 15 residues. Germline lookup yields CDR1 LGHDT and CDR2 YNNKEL (reference sequence).

This clonotype was detected many times. The gene calls are TRBV5-1 and TRBJ2-7; D is ambiguous. Per the germline V gene, CDR1 is SGHRS and CDR2 is YFSETQ. CDR3 size: 11 residues. The V gene lost 7 bases and the J gene lost 5 bases, with 10 bases spanning the gap. In DNA, the CDR3 is TGCGCCAGCGCTTCTAAGAACGAGCAGTACTTC. Its protein is CASASKNEQYF.

This clonotype was counted at least ten times. The rearrangement links TRBV27 to TRBJ1-3; D gene unclear. The CDR3 contains 15 residues. Germline V gene lookup returns CDR1 MNHEY and CDR2 SMNVEV (reference sequence). The V and J ends lost 5 bases and 0 bases respectively, with 11 bases between them. In DNA, the CDR3 is TGTGCCAGCAGTCGGCGCGGGTACTCTGGAAACACCATATATTTT. Translated: CASSRRGYSGNTIYF.

This clonotype was counted many times. The chain uses TRBV5-1 and TRBJ2-3; tentative D call: TRBD1 (5 bases). V was pared by 2 bases and J by 3 bases, with 10 bases between. Germline values: CDR1 SGHRS, CDR2 YFSETQ. CDR3 length: 14 residues. The CDR3 reads CASSFGQGTDTQYF. The CDR3 nucleotides are TGCGCCAGCAGCTTCGGGCAGGGAACAGATACGCAGTATTTT.

This clonotype came up many times. The chain couples TRBV9 to TRBJ2-3, with 9 positions matching TRBD2. The germline V gene encodes CDR1 SGDLS and CDR2 YYNGEE. Germline trimming cut 3 bases from V and 0 bases from J; bases unmatched to any gene: 8. The CDR3 consists of 17 residues. The CDR3 sequence is CASSEFKTSGSTDTQYF. For the CDR3, the DNA is TGTGCCAGCAGCGAATTTAAGACTAGCGGAAGCACAGATACGCAGTATTTT.

There are many counts of this clonotype. This CDR3 is CSVVGYSSPHNEQFF. The CDR3 DNA is TGCAGCGTTGTCGGTTACTCCAGCCCCCACAATGAGCAGTTCTTC. V and J are TRBV29-1 and TRBJ2-1; unclear D gene. From germline, CDR1 is SQVTM and CDR2 ANQGSEA. The CDR3 covers 15 residues. Trimming shortened V by 4 bases and J by 5 bases, and 18 bases separated the two germline ends.

This clonotype appeared many times. The V gene is TRBV4-2, the J gene TRBJ2-5; 12 nucleotides line up with TRBD2. CDR1 LGHNA and CDR2 YNFKEQ come from the germline V gene. This CDR3 is built from 18 residues. Germline trimming cut 0 bases from V and 4 bases from J; bases unmatched to any gene: 9. The CDR3 is CASSQDRLAGEDGETQYF. Written as DNA, the CDR3 is TGTGCCAGCAGCCAAGATCGACTAGCGGGAGAGGATGGAGAGACCCAGTACTTC.

In its sample, this clonotype was seen many times. The chain carries TRBV4-2 and TRBJ2-5; no clear D. Between the trimmed V and J ends, which lost 0 bases and 0 bases, there was a span of 8 bases. Per germline, CDR1 LGHNA and CDR2 YNFKEQ. The CDR3 spans 15 residues. This chain's CDR3 is CASSQDPSNQETQYF. Written as DNA, the CDR3 is TGTGCCAGCAGCCAAGACCCTAGTAACCAAGAGACCCAGTACTTC.

This clonotype was counted many times. V is TRBV2 and J is TRBJ2-7; D remains unclear. V was pared by 8 bases and J by 3 bases, with 17 bases between. This CDR3 is built from 14 residues. Per the germline V gene, CDR1 is SNHLY and CDR2 is FYNNEI. Written as DNA, the CDR3 is TGTGCCAGCCGAGAGGAGTCCCAGAGCTACGAGCAGTACTTC. Residues: CASREESQSYEQYF.

In its sample, this clonotype was seen many times. This chain joins TRBV7-9 and TRBJ2-7; D possibly corresponds to TRBD1 (6 bases). Germline assignment: CDR1 SEHNR and CDR2 FQNEAQ (reference sequence). Trimming left V 5 bases short and J 2 bases short, with 13 bases between. The length of the CDR3 is 14 residues. CDR3 region: CASSPTRDTYEQYF. The DNA of the CDR3 is TGTGCCAGCAGCCCAACCCGGGACACCTACGAGCAGTACTTC.

This clonotype was counted ten times or more. The chain recombines TRBV4-2 with TRBJ2-1; D not resolved. Germline V CDR1 and CDR2: LGHNA, YNFKEQ. The V gene lost 6 bases and the J gene lost 2 bases, with 14 bases spanning the gap. CDR3 length equals 15 residues. The CDR3 DNA sequence: TGTGCCAGCAGTCGTGGGGATGATACCTACAATGAGCAGTTCTTC. It translates to CASSRGDDTYNEQFF.

This clonotype was found many times. The V and J genes are TRBV3-1 and TRBJ2-2; possible D gene TRBD1, 5 bases. The CDR3 consists of 16 residues. Trimming took off 1 base at V and 0 bases at J, with 9 bases between the two ends. CDR1 is LGHDT and CDR2 is YNNKEL in the germline V gene (reference sequence). This CDR3 is CASSQGRGANTGELFF. For the CDR3, the DNA is TGTGCCAGCAGCCAAGGAAGGGGCGCGAACACCGGGGAGCTGTTTTTT.

There are many counts of this clonotype. This chain joins TRBV20-1 and TRBJ1-5; D unclear. V lost 1 base and J lost 8, with 9 bases in between. The CDR3 length is 12 residues. Germline CDR1 and CDR2: DFQATT and SNEGSKA (reference sequence). For the CDR3, the DNA is TGCAGTGCTAGAGTGGGTTCGGAGCCCCAGCATTTT. Residues: CSARVGSEPQHF.

At least ten counts were recorded for this clonotype. The chain is built from TRBV5-1 and TRBJ1-6, with D possibly being TRBD1 (6 bases). Trimming cost V 6 bases and J 9 bases, with 25 bases left between them. From germline, CDR1 is SGHRS and CDR2 YFSETQ. The CDR3 sequence is 17 residues long. CDR3 protein: CASKPTDSFAGSSPLHF. The CDR3 nucleotides read TGCGCCAGCAAGCCGACGGACAGCTTCGCGGGTTCTTCACCCCTCCACTTT.

This clonotype appeared many times. The chain links TRBV9 to TRBJ1-1, with D perhaps TRBD1 (5 bases). V was pared by 2 bases and J by 5 bases, with 7 bases between. Per germline, CDR1 SGDLS and CDR2 YYNGEE. This CDR3 is built from 12 residues. CDR3 sequence: CASSVGGTEAFF. CDR3 DNA sequence: TGTGCCAGCAGCGTCGGGGGGACTGAAGCTTTCTTT.

This clonotype was recorded many times. The V call is TRBV12-3 or TRBV12-4, the J call TRBJ2-5, with 15 bases matching TRBD2. The ends lost 10 bases at V and 0 bases at J; junction bases unmatched: 6. This CDR3 has 16 residues. CDR3 protein: CATGTSGRKYQETQYF. CDR3 coding DNA: TGTGCCACCGGGACTAGCGGGAGGAAGTACCAAGAGACCCAGTACTTC.

This clonotype came up many times. The gene calls are TRBV7-2 and TRBJ1-3; D remains ambiguous. Looked up from germline, CDR1 is SGHTA and CDR2 is FQGNSA. The CDR3 contains 16 residues. Between the trimmed V and J ends, which lost 1 base and 1 base, there was a span of 11 bases. CDR3 region: CASSLGGFSSGNTIYF. The CDR3 DNA is TGTGCCAGCAGCTTAGGAGGGTTCTCGTCTGGAAACACCATATATTTT.